These T cell receptor beta chains were read from a single sample in a study of tumor-infiltrating lymphocytes in primary liver carcinoma. TCRdb recomputed calls from the multiplex PCR reads with MiXCR, one row per CDR3 protein. The repertoire holds some 20,000 distinct CDR3 sequences, with roughly three quarters as singletons. What was sequenced was liver tumor tissue from sampling region 4. These receptors all come from a young woman with primary liver carcinoma and hepatitis B virus infection. The conserved cysteine and the conserved F or W are not part of the CDR3 here. Fields, in order: V gene, J gene, CDR3 protein.

v_gene: TRBV29-1; j_gene: TRBJ1-2; CDR3aa: SVNREGRGYGYT
v_gene: TRBV11-1; j_gene: TRBJ1-1; CDR3aa: ASNFRLNPGAF
v_gene: TRBV11-1; j_gene: TRBJ1-1; CDR3aa: VRSFRLNTEAF
v_gene: TRBV11-2; j_gene: TRBJ2-7; CDR3aa: ASTTPGREARGEQY
v_gene: TRBV6-5; j_gene: TRBJ2-6; CDR3aa: AIRLGQGPSGANVLT
v_gene: TRBV6-5; j_gene: TRBJ2-2; CDR3aa: ASSYSIGTGGGGELF
v_gene: TRBV6-5; j_gene: TRBJ1-6; CDR3aa: ACRKRSATLSPLH
v_gene: TRBV7-9; j_gene: TRBJ2-3; CDR3aa: ASSLLVAGATDMQY
v_gene: TRBV11-2; j_gene: TRBJ1-1; CDR3aa: ASSARDRGRKRWSNTETF
v_gene: TRBV2; j_gene: TRBJ2-7; CDR3aa: VSSDLRPGTYEQY
v_gene: TRBV11-1; j_gene: TRBJ2-7; CDR3aa: ARSLRDARFYEQY
v_gene: TRBV6-5; j_gene: TRBJ1-2; CDR3aa: AVRDRAIGRGGYT
v_gene: TRBV11-2; j_gene: TRBJ2-7; CDR3aa: ASSLGPTEQY
v_gene: TRBV6-1; j_gene: TRBJ2-7; CDR3aa: ASTRITDYEQY
v_gene: TRBV4-3; j_gene: TRBJ1-6; CDR3aa: TSSQESSYNSPLH
v_gene: TRBV5-1; j_gene: TRBJ2-1; CDR3aa: VSSPLGVSSYNKQF
v_gene: TRBV10-3; j_gene: TRBJ2-7; CDR3aa: AIRDDKLYYEQY
v_gene: TRBV11-2; j_gene: TRBJ2-7; CDR3aa: ASSRLGIGGEQY
v_gene: TRBV11-2; j_gene: TRBJ1-1; CDR3aa: QQRSGQGAQEVEYTEAF
v_gene: TRBV11-2; j_gene: TRBJ2-3; CDR3aa: ASSPWSTDTQY
v_gene: TRBV5-6; j_gene: TRBJ1-5; CDR3aa: ASSLSGTNQPQH
v_gene: TRBV12-3/TRBV12-4; j_gene: TRBJ1-2; CDR3aa: ASSLTGTLDGNYGYT
v_gene: TRBV11-2; j_gene: TRBJ2-2; CDR3aa: ASSLVQDRGRRELL
v_gene: TRBV12-3/TRBV12-4; j_gene: TRBJ1-1; CDR3aa: ASSPGGGFEAF
v_gene: TRBV4-2; j_gene: TRBJ2-2; CDR3aa: ASSQVFLGQGPTKNTGERF
v_gene: TRBV11-1; j_gene: TRBJ1-1; CDR3aa: ASSFGSGYTEAF